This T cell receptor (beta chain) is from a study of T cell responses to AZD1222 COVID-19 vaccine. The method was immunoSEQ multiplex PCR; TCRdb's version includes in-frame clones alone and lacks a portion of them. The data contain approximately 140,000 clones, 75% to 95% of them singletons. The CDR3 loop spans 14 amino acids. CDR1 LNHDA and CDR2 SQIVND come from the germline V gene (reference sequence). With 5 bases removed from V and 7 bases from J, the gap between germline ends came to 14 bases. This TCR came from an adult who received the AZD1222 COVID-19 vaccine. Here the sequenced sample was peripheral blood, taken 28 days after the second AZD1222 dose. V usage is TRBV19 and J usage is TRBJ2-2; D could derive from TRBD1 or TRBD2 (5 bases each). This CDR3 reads CASSPRDEGGELFF. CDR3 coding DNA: TGTGCCAGTAGTCCAAGGGACGAGGGCGGGGAGCTGTTTTTT.